This TCR beta chain comes out of a study of shared clonotypes between healthy human individuals (dated by TCRdb to 2020 to 2022). Describing the broader study: The cohort included a few men and a couple of women between 18 and 49 years of age. Per donor, three plates each were used for CD4 naive and CD4 memory, two for CD8 naive, and one for CD8 memory. The study deeply sequenced blood TCR repertoires of about 5 healthy adults to estimate repertoire size and the extent of clonotype sharing between individuals. Libraries were prepared and TCR repertoires were sequenced by different laboratories using diverse techniques, in order to increase sequencing depth and limit assay-specific biases. Per donor, leukapheresis produced somewhere between about 0.85 and 8.9 billion PBMCs.

Using the deep immunoSEQ assay, TCR CDR3 regions were amplified from genomic DNA by multiplex PCR. Extracted genomic DNA from each cell subset was distributed evenly across all wells of several immunoSEQ 96-well plates, and each plate was treated as a replicate. For sorted subsets, roughly 190 ng of genomic DNA, equivalent to 25,000 to 35,000 T cell genomes, went into each replicate PCR. The purified libraries were quantified using a Qubit 3.0 fluorometer, sized with a Bioanalyzer 2100, and then quantified again using the KAPA Library Quantification kit. Every immunoSEQ 96-well plate was sequenced on a separate single-read 150-cycle Illumina NextSeq 550 flow cell. In the original analysis: Because only junctional sequences without quality scores were contained in the immunoSEQ output, filtering matching that applied to full-length reads could not be performed. To assign V/J genes and CDR3, sequences were annotated against IMGT germline references using PyIR, a Python wrapper for IgBLAST v1.9. Any read was removed if the V/J assignment was weak (E-value above 1e-6), the CDR3 was missing, or the read contained stop codons, out-of-frame junctions, or ambiguous translated residues. V3J clonotypes were defined as sequences sharing an identical inferred V gene, J gene, and CDR3 amino acid sequence. The percentage overlap between two repertoires was calculated by dividing the number of shared unique clonotypes by the size of the smaller repertoire. RTK rarefaction, the Chao1 estimator, and Recon v2.1 estimates of unobserved clonotypes were used to assess repertoire richness. Generation probabilities were computed with OLGA for all TCRbeta clonotypes obtained by the gDNA method from four donors. Sourced from immuneACCESS, this table was stored by TCRdb with only in-frame sequences that have V and J called. A share of the clones is absent; for the studies checked, an unresolved V gene accounts for under half, and the remainder has no known explanation. Clone size and the V and J calls come from that table; the DNA yielded D and trimming. The sample table contains 1.4 million to 1.5 million clones; only one count was recorded for around 95% of them. The ten largest clones add up to roughly 1.1% of the sample.

The donors were healthy, HIV-negative adults who had no recently reported acute infections or vaccinations. All donors were Caucasian adults living in Nashville, Tennessee, USA. CD4+ T cells were enriched by magnetic negative selection, after which naive cells were positively selected on CD45RA and the negative fraction was taken as the memory subset. After blood collection by leukapheresis, PBMCs were isolated using Ficoll-Histopaque density gradient centrifugation and then cryopreserved in the vapor phase of liquid nitrogen. Purity and quantity of every magnetically sorted T cell population were checked by analytical flow cytometry. From each sorted fraction, genomic DNA was isolated and quantified by UV absorbance on a Nanodrop 2000c. To note about this clone: It has no known antigen specificity. Base qualities are not at hand, and no much larger clone is one base apart.

General study outcomes and caveats: Even with the large sequencing depth, rarefaction of the sorted-subset datasets indicated that sequencing was incomplete. Because the study included only a small number of donors, the genetic and exposure-history diversity represented was limited. Larger estimated clonotype richness was generally found for naive subsets than for memory subsets. Compared with non-shared clonotypes, the clonotypes found in all four sorted-subset donors had higher generation probabilities. Pairwise subsampling indicated that sequencing depth was expected to affect the degree of clonotype sharing among donors. When four donors were compared, the shared fraction of clonotypes was 5% to 6.5% for naive CD4, approximately 3.5% for naive CD8, 2% to 2.5% for memory CD4, and 0.35% to 0.5% for memory CD8. Only blood was sampled, and tissue TCR repertoires likely differ from those in blood.

For CDR1 and CDR2, the germline V gene (reference sequence) lists SGHNT and YYREEE. Between the V and J ends, shortened by 4 bases and 4 bases respectively, the junction contains 12 bases. The CDR3 has 14 amino acids, counting the end cysteine and phenylalanine. Only the CDR3 part of the read is kept: 42 bases, read in frame from the first base. The V and J genes are TRBV5-4 and TRBJ2-1, with TRBD2 tentatively as D gene (5 bases match). Material for sequencing was naive CD4+ T cells sorted from blood. The cell subset or site label of this sample denotes: CD45RA+ positively selected. This receptor was identified in a man aged 25 to 45 in good health. The CDR3 is CASSVGESYNEQFF. At the DNA level, the sequence is TGTGCCAGCAGCGTTGGGGAGAGTTACAATGAGCAGTTCTTC.